The TCR beta chain under discussion was sequenced for a study of siplizumab effects on memory and regulatory T cells. Study-level points and caveats: Unstimulated subset assignment was obtained for only a minor fraction of alloreactive clones. Reactions containing siplizumab showed mappable alloreactive CD4+ clones averaging roughly 70% Treg-derived, versus 25% to 30% in controls.

Assaying covered about 99,000 TCR templates per sample. The data were produced by immunoSEQ multiplex PCR, yet TCRdb's version contains in-frame clones alone and is incomplete. This sample has approximately 94,000 clones, with about 96% found just once. About this clone: Antigen specificity is unknown.

Trimming took 5 bases from V and 9 from J; bases not matched to a gene: 8. Germline values: CDR1 SEHNR, CDR2 FQNEAQ (reference sequence). The CDR3 length is 15 residues. The J gene is TRBJ1-6, the V gene TRBV7-9; 9 bases are a match to TRBD1. The clonotype originates from a human donor in good health. The sequenced sample consisted of naive CD4+ T cells sorted from blood. CDR3 bases: TGTGCCAGCAGCCGGGGACAGGGTCTCTTTTCACCCCTCCACTTT. This gives the protein CASSRGQGLFSPLHF.